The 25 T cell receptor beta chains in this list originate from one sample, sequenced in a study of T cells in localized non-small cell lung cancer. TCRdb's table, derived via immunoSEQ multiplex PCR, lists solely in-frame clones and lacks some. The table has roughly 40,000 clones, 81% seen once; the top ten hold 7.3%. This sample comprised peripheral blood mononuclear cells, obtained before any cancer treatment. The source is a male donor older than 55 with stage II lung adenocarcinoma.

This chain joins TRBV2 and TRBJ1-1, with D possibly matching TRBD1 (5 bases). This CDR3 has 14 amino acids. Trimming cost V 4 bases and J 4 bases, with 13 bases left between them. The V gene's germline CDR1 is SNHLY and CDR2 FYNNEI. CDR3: CASSVGLGGTEAFF. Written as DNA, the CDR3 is TGTGCCAGCAGTGTGGGACTCGGGGGCACTGAAGCTTTCTTT.

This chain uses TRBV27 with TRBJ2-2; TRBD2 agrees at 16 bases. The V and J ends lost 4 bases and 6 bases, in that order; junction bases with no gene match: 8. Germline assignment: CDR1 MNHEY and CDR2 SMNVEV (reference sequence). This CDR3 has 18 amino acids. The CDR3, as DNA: TGTGCCAGCAGTTCGCCGGGACTAGCGGGAGGGCTTGCCGGGGAGCTGTTTTTT. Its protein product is CASSSPGLAGGLAGELFF.

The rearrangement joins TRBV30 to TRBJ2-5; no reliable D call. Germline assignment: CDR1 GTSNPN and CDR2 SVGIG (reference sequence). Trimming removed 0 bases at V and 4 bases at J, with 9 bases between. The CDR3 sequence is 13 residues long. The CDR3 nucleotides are TGTGCCTGGAGTGTGACCAGACGAGAGACCCAGTACTTC. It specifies CAWSVTRRETQYF.

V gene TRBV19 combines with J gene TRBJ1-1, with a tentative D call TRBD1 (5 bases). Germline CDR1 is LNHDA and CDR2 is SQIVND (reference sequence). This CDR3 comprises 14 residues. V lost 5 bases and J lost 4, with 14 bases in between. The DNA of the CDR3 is TGTGCCAGTAGTCCGATGGGGCAGGGCACTGAAGCTTTCTTT. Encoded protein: CASSPMGQGTEAFF.

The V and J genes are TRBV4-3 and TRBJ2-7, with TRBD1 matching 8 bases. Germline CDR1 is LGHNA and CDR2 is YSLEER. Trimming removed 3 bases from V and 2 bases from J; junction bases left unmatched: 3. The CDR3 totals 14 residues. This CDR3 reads CASSHNRGTYEQYF. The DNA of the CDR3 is TGCGCCAGCAGCCATAACAGGGGGACCTACGAGCAGTACTTC.

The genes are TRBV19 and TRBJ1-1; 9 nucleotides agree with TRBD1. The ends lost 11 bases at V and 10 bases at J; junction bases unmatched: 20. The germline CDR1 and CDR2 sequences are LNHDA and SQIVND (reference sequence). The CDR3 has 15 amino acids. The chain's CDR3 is CAAQGSRQGDRGAFF. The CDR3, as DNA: TGTGCCGCCCAGGGCTCCCGACAGGGGGATCGGGGAGCTTTCTTT.

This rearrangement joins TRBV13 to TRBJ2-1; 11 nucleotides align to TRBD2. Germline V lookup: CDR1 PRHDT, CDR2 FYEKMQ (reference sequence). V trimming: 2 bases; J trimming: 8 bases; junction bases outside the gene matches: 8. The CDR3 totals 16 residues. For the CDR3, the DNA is TGTGCCAGCAGCTTACCCACTAGCGGGAGCGGCGATGAGCAGTTCTTC. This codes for CASSLPTSGSGDEQFF.

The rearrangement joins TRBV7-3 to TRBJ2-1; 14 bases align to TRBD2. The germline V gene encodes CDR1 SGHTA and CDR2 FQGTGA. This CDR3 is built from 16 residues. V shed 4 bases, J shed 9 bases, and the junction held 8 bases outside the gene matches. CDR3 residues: CASSSSTSGRGIEQFF. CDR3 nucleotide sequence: TGTGCCAGCAGCTCTTCGACTAGCGGGAGGGGGATTGAGCAGTTCTTC.

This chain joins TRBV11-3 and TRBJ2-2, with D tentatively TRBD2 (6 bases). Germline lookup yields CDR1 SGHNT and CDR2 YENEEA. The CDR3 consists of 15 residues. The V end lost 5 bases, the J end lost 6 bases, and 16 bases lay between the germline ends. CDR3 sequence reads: CASSDRDFSPGELFF. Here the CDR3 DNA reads TGTGCCAGCAGCGACCGGGACTTCTCCCCCGGGGAGCTGTTTTTT.

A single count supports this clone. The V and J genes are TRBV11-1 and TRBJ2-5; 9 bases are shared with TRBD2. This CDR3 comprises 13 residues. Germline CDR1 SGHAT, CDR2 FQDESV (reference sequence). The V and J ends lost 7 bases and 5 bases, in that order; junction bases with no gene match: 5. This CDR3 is CASTIAGAETQYF. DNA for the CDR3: TGTGCCAGCACCATAGCGGGAGCCGAGACCCAGTACTTC.

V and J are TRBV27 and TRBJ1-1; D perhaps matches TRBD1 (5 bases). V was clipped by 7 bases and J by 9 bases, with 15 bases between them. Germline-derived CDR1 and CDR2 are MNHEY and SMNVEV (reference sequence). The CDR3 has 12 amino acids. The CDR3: CASTNPGTQAFF. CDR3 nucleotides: TGTGCCAGCACCAATCCCGGGACCCAAGCTTTCTTT.

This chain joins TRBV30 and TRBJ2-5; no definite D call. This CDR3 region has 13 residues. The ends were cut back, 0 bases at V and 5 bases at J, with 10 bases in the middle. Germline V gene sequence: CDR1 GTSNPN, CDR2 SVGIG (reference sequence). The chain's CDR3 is CAWSVILSETQYF. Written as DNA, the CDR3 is TGTGCCTGGAGTGTAATTCTATCGGAGACCCAGTACTTC.

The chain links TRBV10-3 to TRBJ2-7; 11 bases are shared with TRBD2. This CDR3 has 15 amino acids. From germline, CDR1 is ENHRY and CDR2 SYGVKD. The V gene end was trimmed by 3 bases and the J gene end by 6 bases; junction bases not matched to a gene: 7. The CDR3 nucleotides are TGTGCCATCAGTGATCAACTAGCGGGAGAGGGCGAGCAGTACTTC. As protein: CAISDQLAGEGEQYF.

In DNA form, the CDR3 reads TGTGCCTGGGCGTGGACAGGGGACGCTTTCTTT. Encoded protein: CAWAWTGDAFF. The chain has TRBV30 and TRBJ1-1, with TRBD1 matching 9 bases. The CDR3 covers 11 residues. V trimming: 5 bases; J trimming: 11 bases; junction bases outside the gene matches: 6. Germline CDR1 GTSNPN, CDR2 SVGIG (reference sequence).

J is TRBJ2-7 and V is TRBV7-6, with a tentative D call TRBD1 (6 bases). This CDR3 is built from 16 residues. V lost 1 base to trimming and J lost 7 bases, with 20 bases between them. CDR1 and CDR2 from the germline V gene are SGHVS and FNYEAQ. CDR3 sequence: CASSLEVGQGLGEQYF. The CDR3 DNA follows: TGTGCCAGCAGCTTAGAAGTTGGCCAGGGGCTAGGGGAGCAGTACTTC.

The CDR3 region has the DNA TGTGCCAGTAGTATTCTGTGGACTGAGGCGACTGGAAACACCATATATTTT. It yields the protein CASSILWTEATGNTIYF. The chain combines TRBV19 with TRBJ1-3; D gene ambiguous. The V end lost 3 bases, the J end lost 2 bases, and 17 bases lay between the germline ends. The CDR3 has 17 residues. CDR1 and CDR2 from the germline V gene are LNHDA and SQIVND (reference sequence).

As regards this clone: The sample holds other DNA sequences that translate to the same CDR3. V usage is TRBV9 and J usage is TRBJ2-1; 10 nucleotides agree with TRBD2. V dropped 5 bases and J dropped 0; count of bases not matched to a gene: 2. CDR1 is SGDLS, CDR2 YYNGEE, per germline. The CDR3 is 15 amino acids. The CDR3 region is CASRAGGSSYNEQFF. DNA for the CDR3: TGTGCCAGCAGAGCGGGAGGGAGCTCCTACAATGAGCAGTTCTTC. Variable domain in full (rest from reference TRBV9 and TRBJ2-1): DSGVTQTPKHLITATGQRVTLRCSPRSGDLSVYWYQQSLDQGLQFLIQYYNGEERAKGNILERFSAQQFPDLHSELNLSSLELGDSALYFCASRAGGSSYNEQFFGPGTRLTVL.

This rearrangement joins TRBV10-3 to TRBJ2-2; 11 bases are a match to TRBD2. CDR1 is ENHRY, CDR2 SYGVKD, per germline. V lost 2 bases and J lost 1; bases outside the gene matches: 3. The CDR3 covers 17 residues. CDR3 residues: CAISELGLAVNTGELFF. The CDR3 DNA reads TGTGCCATCAGTGAGCTGGGACTAGCGGTGAACACCGGGGAGCTGTTTTTT.

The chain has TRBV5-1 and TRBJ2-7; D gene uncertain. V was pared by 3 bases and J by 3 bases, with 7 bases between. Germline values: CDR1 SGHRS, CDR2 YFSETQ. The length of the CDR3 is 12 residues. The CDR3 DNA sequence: TGCGCCAGCAGCTATAAGGGCTACGAGCAGTACTTC. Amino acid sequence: CASSYKGYEQYF.

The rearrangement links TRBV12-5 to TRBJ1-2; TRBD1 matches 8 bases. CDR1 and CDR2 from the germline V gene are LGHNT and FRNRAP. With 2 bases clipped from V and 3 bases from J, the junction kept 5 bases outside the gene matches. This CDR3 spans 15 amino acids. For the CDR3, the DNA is TGTGCTAGTGGTTTGCCGGGACAGGAATACTATGGCTACACCTTC. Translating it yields CASGLPGQEYYGYTF.

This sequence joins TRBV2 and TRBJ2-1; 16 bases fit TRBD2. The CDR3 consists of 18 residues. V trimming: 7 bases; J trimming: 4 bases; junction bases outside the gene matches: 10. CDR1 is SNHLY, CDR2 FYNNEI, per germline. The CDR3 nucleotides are TGTGCCAGCACCGGGACTAGCGGGAGGGCCGGACAATACAATGAGCAGTTCTTC. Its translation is CASTGTSGRAGQYNEQFF.

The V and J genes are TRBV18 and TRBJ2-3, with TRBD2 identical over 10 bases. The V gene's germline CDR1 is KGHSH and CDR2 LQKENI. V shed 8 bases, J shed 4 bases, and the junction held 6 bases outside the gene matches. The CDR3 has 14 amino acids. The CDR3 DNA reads TGTGCCAGCCTAGTAGCGGGAGGCGCAGATACGCAGTATTTT. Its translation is CASLVAGGADTQYF.

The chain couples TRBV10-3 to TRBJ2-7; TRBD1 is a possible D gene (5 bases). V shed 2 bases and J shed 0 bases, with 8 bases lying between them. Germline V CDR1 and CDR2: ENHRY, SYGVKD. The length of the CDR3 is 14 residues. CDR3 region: CAISERGGSYEQYF. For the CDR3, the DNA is TGTGCCATCAGTGAGAGGGGTGGCTCCTACGAGCAGTACTTC.

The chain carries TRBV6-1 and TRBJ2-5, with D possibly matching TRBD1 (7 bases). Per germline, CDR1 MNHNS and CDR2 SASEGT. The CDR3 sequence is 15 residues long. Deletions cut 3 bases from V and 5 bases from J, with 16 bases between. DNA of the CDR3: TGTGCCAGCAGTGAGAGAGGCAGGGGGGTGGAGACCCAGTACTTC. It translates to CASSERGRGVETQYF.

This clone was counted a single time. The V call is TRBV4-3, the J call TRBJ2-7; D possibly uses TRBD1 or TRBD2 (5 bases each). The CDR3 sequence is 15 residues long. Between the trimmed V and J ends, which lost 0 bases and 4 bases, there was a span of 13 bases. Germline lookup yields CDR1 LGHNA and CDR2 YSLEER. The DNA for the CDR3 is TGCGCCAGCAGCCAAGATCGGGGCATCTGGTACGAGCAGTACTTC. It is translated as CASSQDRGIWYEQYF.